These 22 T cell receptor beta chains came from one sample sequenced in a study of tumor-infiltrating lymphocytes in primary liver carcinoma. Investigators took RNA and DNA out together from 20-30 mg of unsorted bulk tissue. Synthesis of TCR beta cDNA was carried out from about 540 ng total RNA with a constant-region primer. Construction of TCR beta libraries relied on three successive nested multiplex PCR rounds employing slightly modified ARM-PCR. A C-beta reverse primer was combined with TRBV1-TRBV30 forward primers in the first two PCR rounds, and each round had roughly 11 cycles. TCRdb re-called the multiplex PCR reads with MiXCR, one entry per CDR3 protein. The table shows tens of thousands of distinct CDR3 sequences, with approximately 69% occurring only once. The material sequenced was tumor-adjacent normal liver tissue. The receptors were gathered from a man between 40 and 49 years old with primary liver carcinoma and hepatitis B virus infection.

This clonotype was counted between two and nine times. One base away lies a much larger clone, so this may be a sequencing read error. The chain employs TRBV28 and TRBJ1-1; 8 positions match TRBD1. CDR1 and CDR2 (germline): MDHEN, SYDVKM. The CDR3 contains 14 residues. The J segment lost 5 bases and the V segment lost 7 bases, leaving 9 bases of the junction unmatched. The CDR3 loop is CASTLQGDPTEAFF. The CDR3 DNA reads as TGTGCCAGCACCCTACAGGGGGATCCGACTGAAGCTTTCTTT. Together with reference TRBV28 and TRBJ1-1, the CDR3 gives the full variable domain: DVKVTQSSRYLVKRTGEKVFLECVQDMDHENMFWYRQDPGLGLRLIYFSYDVKMKEKGDIPEGYSVSREKKERFSLILESASTNQTSMYLCASTLQGDPTEAFFGQGTRLTVV.

To note about this clonotype: This may stem from a read error, because a much larger clone lies one nucleotide away. The gene calls are TRBV5-4 and TRBJ2-5, with D uncertain. The germline CDR1 and CDR2 sequences are SGHNT and YYREEE (reference sequence). V was shortened by 0 bases and J by 14 bases, with 14 bases between the two germline ends. This CDR3 has 12 residues. Here the CDR3 reads CASSLDKAFKYF. CDR3 DNA: TGTGCCAGCAGCTTGGACAAGGCCTTCAAATACTTC.

As regards this clonotype: At one boundary the junction diverges from the germline segment, which might be a read error. This sequence joins TRBV28 and TRBJ1-2; 10 nucleotides line up with TRBD1. The CDR3 consists of 14 residues. The V gene's germline CDR1 is MDHEN and CDR2 SYDVKM. CDR3 amino acids: CASSETGGLIGYTF. The CDR3 DNA sequence: TGTGCTAGCAGTGAGACAGGGGGCCTAATTGGCTACACCTTC.

A remark on this clonotype: At one end, the junction sequence differs from germline, possibly due to a read error. The rearrangement uses TRBV11-1 and TRBJ2-7, with D unclear. Germline-derived CDR1 and CDR2 are SGHAT and FQDESV (reference sequence). The CDR3 sequence is 14 residues long. The CDR3 region is CVSSPRGNSYEQYF. CDR3 bases: TGTGTCAGCAGCCCAAGAGGAAATAGCTACGAGCAGTACTTC.

Notes on this clonotype: This may come from a read error, since a much larger clone is one base off. The chain is built from TRBV5-6 and TRBJ2-2, with D unresolved. The CDR3 runs to 13 residues. Germline V gives CDR1 SGHDT, CDR2 YYEEEE. V dropped 4 bases and J dropped 6 bases, with 10 bases sitting between them. The CDR3 DNA follows: TGTGCCAGCAGCCCTAGTATCGCCGGGGAGCTGTTTTTT. This sequence encodes CASSPSIAGELFF. The full variable domain, completed using reference TRBV5-6 and TRBJ2-2, is DAGVTQSPTHLIKTRGQQVTLRCSPKSGHDTVSWYQQALGQGPQFIFQYYEEEERQRGNFPDRFSGHQFPNYSSELNVNALLLGDSALYLCASSPSIAGELFFGEGSRLTVL.

In regard to this clonotype: A much larger clone lies one base from this, so it may be a read error. This chain connects TRBV28 to TRBJ1-5; D may be TRBD1 (5 bases). CDR1 is MDHEN, CDR2 SYDVKM, per germline. This CDR3 is 14 amino acids long. CDR3 sequence (DNA): TGTGCCAGCAGTTTCAGTGGGGCGGTGCAGCTCCAGCATTTT. It codes for CASSFSGAVQLQHF. The entire variable domain, with the rest obtained from reference TRBV28 and TRBJ1-5, is as follows: DVKVTQSSRYLVKRTGEKVFLECVQDMDHENMFWYRQDPGLGLRLIYFSYDVKMKEKGDIPEGYSVSREKKERFSLILESASTNQTSMYLCASSFSGAVQLQHFGDGTRLSIL.

Comment on this clonotype: This could be a read error, since a much larger clone is one nucleotide away. This chain uses TRBV13 with TRBJ2-2; the match to TRBD2 covers 13 bases. The V gene's germline CDR1 is PRHDT and CDR2 FYEKMQ (reference sequence). This CDR3 region has 16 residues. The junction had 4 bases not matched to a gene; V was cut back by 2 bases and J by 7 bases. The CDR3 loop reads CASSLRLAGGLGELFF. The CDR3, as DNA: TGTGCCAGCAGCTTAAGACTAGCGGGAGGACTCGGGGAGCTGTTTTTT.

This clonotype has ten or more counts. The rearrangement links TRBV28 to TRBJ1-1; possible D gene TRBD1, 5 bases. Germline V gives CDR1 MDHEN, CDR2 SYDVKM. The CDR3 totals 12 residues. Trimming stripped 7 bases from V and 7 bases from J, with 13 bases between. The CDR3 bases are TGTGCCAGCATGGGGGGGTTGAGTGAAGCTTTCTTT. Translation: CASMGGLSEAFF. The variable domain in full, with the rest retrieved from reference TRBV28 and TRBJ1-1, is DVKVTQSSRYLVKRTGEKVFLECVQDMDHENMFWYRQDPGLGLRLIYFSYDVKMKEKGDIPEGYSVSREKKERFSLILESASTNQTSMYLCASMGGLSEAFFGQGTRLTVV.

About this clonotype itself: At one boundary the junction diverges from the germline segment, which might be a read error. The gene calls are TRBV10-3 and TRBJ2-3, with 8 bases matching TRBD1. The CDR3 consists of 15 residues. Germline CDR1 is ENHRY and CDR2 is SYGVKD. This chain's CDR3 is CAFSAGRGRTDTQYF. The CDR3, as DNA: TGTGCCTTCAGTGCTGGCAGGGGGCGCACAGATACGCAGTATTTT.

This clonotype was counted a single time. At one end, the junction sequence differs from germline, possibly due to a read error. The J gene is TRBJ1-5, the V gene TRBV12-3 or TRBV12-4, with D possibly being TRBD1 (6 bases). CDR3 length equals 15 residues. The CDR3 region has the DNA TGTGCCAGCAGCCCAACAGGGAGATTCTATCAGCCTCAGCATTTT. Translation: CASSPTGRFYQPQHF.

Concerning this clonotype: In this CDR3 the conserved last residue, phenylalanine or tryptophan, is missing, so a read error is likely. The chain has TRBV29-1 and TRBJ1-2, with D perhaps matching TRBD1 (6 bases). Germline assignment: CDR1 SQVTM and CDR2 ANQGSEA. The CDR3 spans 13 residues. The CDR3 DNA follows: TGCAACGTTGAGGGGGGTACAATGCATGGCTACACCTTA. This translates into CNVEGGTMHGYTL.

In this sample, this clonotype turned up many times. V is TRBV28 and J is TRBJ2-1; D is uncertain. Per germline, CDR1 MDHEN and CDR2 SYDVKM. This CDR3 is built from 13 residues. Deletions cut 1 base from V and 9 bases from J, with 10 bases between. The CDR3 bases are TGTGCCAGCAGTTTATTTGGTAGGAGTGAGCAGTTCTTC. It is translated as CASSLFGRSEQFF. Variable domain in full (rest from reference TRBV28 and TRBJ2-1): DVKVTQSSRYLVKRTGEKVFLECVQDMDHENMFWYRQDPGLGLRLIYFSYDVKMKEKGDIPEGYSVSREKKERFSLILESASTNQTSMYLCASSLFGRSEQFFGPGTRLTVL.

To note about this clonotype: This likely comes from a read error, as the CDR3 has no conserved phenylalanine or tryptophan at its end. The V gene is TRBV11-2, the J gene TRBJ2-7; D is uncertain. The V and J ends lost 2 bases and 3 bases respectively, with 11 bases between them. CDR1 and CDR2 from the germline V gene are SGHAT and FQNNGV. CDR3 length equals 14 residues. DNA of the CDR3: TGTGCCAGCAGCTTAACCGACGGAGTCTACGAGCAGTACCTC. This gives the protein CASSLTDGVYEQYL.

This clonotype has ten or more counts. The J gene is TRBJ1-4, the V gene TRBV30; a possible D gene is TRBD1 (6 bases). CDR3 length equals 15 residues. The germline gives CDR1 GTSNPN, CDR2 SVGIG (reference sequence). V was trimmed by 2 bases and J by 3 bases, leaving 13 bases between them. This CDR3 is CAWSRQGSANEKLFF. The CDR3 nucleotides are TGTGCCTGGAGTAGGCAGGGGTCAGCTAATGAAAAACTGTTTTTT.

In regard to this clonotype: Likely a read error: the CDR3 ends without its conserved phenylalanine or tryptophan. The gene calls are TRBV11-2 and TRBJ2-1; 7 nucleotides line up with TRBD2. The germline V gene encodes CDR1 SGHAT and CDR2 FQNNGV. The CDR3 is 19 residues long. The CDR3 DNA reads TGTGTCAGCAGCTTAGATGGGCGATTCAGCGGGACCCTTTACAATGAGCAGTTCATT. This codes for CVSSLDGRFSGTLYNEQFI.

Concerning this clonotype itself: It may be a read error: a sequence one base away is much more abundant. This chain uses TRBV28 with TRBJ1-1, with 7 bases matching TRBD1. The CDR3 contains 15 residues. J was trimmed by 1 base and V by 5 bases; bases with no gene match: 7. The germline V gene encodes CDR1 MDHEN and CDR2 SYDVKM. CDR3 sequence: CASSPRRGGNTEAFF. CDR3 DNA: TGTGCCAGCAGTCCCCGCAGGGGGGGGAACACTGAAGCTTTCTTT. Together with reference TRBV28 and TRBJ1-1, the CDR3 gives the full variable domain: DVKVTQSSRYLVKRTGEKVFLECVQDMDHENMFWYRQDPGLGLRLIYFSYDVKMKEKGDIPEGYSVSREKKERFSLILESASTNQTSMYLCASSPRRGGNTEAFFGQGTRLTVV.

This clonotype was seen ten or more times. CDR3 loop: CSVVTGNYGYTF. In DNA, the CDR3 is TGCAGCGTTGTCACGGGAAACTATGGCTACACCTTC. The rearrangement joins TRBV29-1 to TRBJ1-2; no clear D. The CDR3 consists of 12 residues. Trimming took off 4 bases at V and 2 bases at J, with 8 bases between the two ends. Germline CDR1 reads SQVTM; CDR2 reads ANQGSEA.

This chain joins TRBV29-1 and TRBJ2-2; a possible D gene is TRBD2 (6 bases). From germline, CDR1 is SQVTM and CDR2 ANQGSEA. The CDR3 is 14 amino acids. Deletions cut 7 bases from V and 7 bases from J, with 19 bases between. CDR3 bases: TGCAGCGCGCGACTAGTGGGAGTGGTCGGGGAGCTGTTTTTT. Its protein product is CSARLVGVVGELFF.

This clonotype has only one observation. One end of the junction is discordant with germline, which a read error may explain. The genes are TRBV6-5 and TRBJ2-2, with 12 bases matching TRBD2. There are 16 residues in the CDR3. Germline-derived CDR1 and CDR2 are MNHEY and SVGAGI. The CDR3: CVSSYLTSGRPGELFF. CDR3 DNA: TGTGTCAGCAGTTACTTGACTAGCGGGAGACCCGGGGAGCTGTTTTTT.

For this clonotype: Germline and junction disagree at one end, which may indicate a read error. The chain is built from TRBV11-2 and TRBJ1-4; the D is unclear. The germline V gene encodes CDR1 SGHAT and CDR2 FQNNGV. This CDR3 contains 16 residues. The CDR3 spells CASSPGISPTNEKQFF. CDR3 sequence (DNA): TGTGCCAGCAGCCCCGGCATATCTCCAACAAATGAAAAACAGTTTTTT.

Regarding this clonotype: The germline gene is not matched at one end of the junction; a read error may be the cause. CDR3 residues: CASSPRVSGANVPTF. In DNA, the CDR3 is TGTGCCAGCAGCCCCAGGGTGTCTGGGGCCAATGTCCCGACTTTC. This rearrangement joins TRBV6-6 to TRBJ2-6; maybe TRBD1 (5 bases). CDR1 is MNHNY and CDR2 is SVGAGI in the germline V gene (reference sequence). This CDR3 spans 15 amino acids.

A word on this clonotype: The CDR3 end shows no conserved phenylalanine or tryptophan, and so a read error is likely. The chain joins TRBV6-6 to TRBJ1-5, with D hard to call. The CDR3 is 15 amino acids. Germline values: CDR1 MNHNY, CDR2 SVGAGI (reference sequence). The CDR3 reads CASGYSRRTNQPQHL. The DNA of the CDR3 is TGTGCCAGCGGTTACTCGCGCAGGACCAATCAGCCCCAGCATCTT.